These T cell receptor beta chains were read from a single sample in a study of T cell responses to AZD1222 COVID-19 vaccine. Some clones are missing from TCRdb's copy, which holds only in-frame ones; the method was immunoSEQ multiplex PCR. The data show 150,000 to 250,000 clones, roughly nine tenths seen once. The sample in question was peripheral blood, obtained 28 days after the second AZD1222 dose. Receptors originate from an adult who received the AZD1222 COVID-19 vaccine. The CDR3 runs from the conserved cysteine through the conserved F or W. The D gene is left open where the match is weak. Expanded clones are given a class, and other clones once, few, many or no size at all.

J gene	D gene	clone size	V gene	CDR3 protein	CDR3 DNA
TRBJ2-7	-	-	TRBV11-3	CASSLDGEPEQYF	TGTGCCAGCAGCTTAGATGGGGAACCCGAGCAGTACTTC
TRBJ2-7	-	few	TRBV28	CASSLRHYEQYF	TGTGCCAGCAGTTTACGCCACTACGAGCAGTACTTC
TRBJ2-1	-	-	TRBV5-1	CASSLRGGFPNNEQFF	TGCGCCAGCAGCTTAAGGGGGGGGTTCCCCAACAATGAGCAGTTCTTC
TRBJ2-1	TRBD1	-	TRBV7-3	CASAGTGGLDEQFF	TGTGCCAGCGCCGGGACAGGGGGTCTCGATGAGCAGTTCTTC
TRBJ1-5	-	-	TRBV5-6	CASGGGQPQHF	TGTGCCAGCGGGGGGGGTCAGCCCCAGCATTTT
TRBJ1-2	-	-	TRBV19	CASSPFSGANYGYTF	TGTGCCAGTAGCCCCTTCTCGGGGGCTAACTATGGCTACACCTTC
TRBJ1-1	-	-	TRBV10-3	CAITPGQGRHTEAFF	TGTGCCATCACCCCGGGACAAGGGAGACACACTGAAGCTTTCTTT
TRBJ1-3	TRBD1	-	TRBV9	CASSVKRTGRRDVGNTIYF	TGTGCCAGCAGCGTAAAGAGGACAGGGAGGAGAGACGTTGGGAACACCATATATTTT
TRBJ1-2	-	-	TRBV9	CASSTANYGYTF	TGTGCCAGCAGTACAGCTAACTATGGCTACACCTTC
TRBJ2-1	-	-	TRBV7-3	CASSLGPDNEQFF	TGTGCCAGCAGCTTAGGTCCGGACAATGAGCAGTTCTTC
TRBJ2-7	TRBD2	-	TRBV28	CASSSGLAGEQYF	TGTGCCAGCAGTTCGGGACTAGCGGGGGAGCAGTACTTC
TRBJ2-1	-	-	TRBV7-2	CASSSDGTYNEQFF	TGTGCCAGCAGCTCCGACGGGACCTACAATGAGCAGTTCTTC
TRBJ2-7	TRBD1	-	TRBV29-1	CSVDGTGPYEQYF	TGCAGCGTCGATGGGACAGGGCCCTACGAGCAGTACTTC
TRBJ1-1	-	-	TRBV6-5	CASSPPGTLNTEAFF	TGTGCCAGCAGCCCCCCTGGGACATTGAACACTGAAGCTTTCTTT
TRBJ2-7	-	many	TRBV2	CASSKPGLRTWEQYF	TGTGCCAGCAGCAAACCGGGACTCAGGACGTGGGAGCAGTACTTC
TRBJ1-5	TRBD1	-	TRBV6-5	CASSDRGNQPQHF	TGTGCCAGCAGCGACAGGGGCAATCAGCCCCAGCATTTT
TRBJ2-7	-	-	TRBV7-2	CASSLGYSYEQYF	TGTGCCAGCAGCTTGGGTTATTCCTACGAGCAGTACTTC
TRBJ2-2	-	-	TRBV12-3/TRBV12-4	CASSWFTGELFF	TGTGCCAGCAGTTGGTTTACCGGGGAGCTGTTTTTT
TRBJ1-1	-	-	TRBV28	CASSSWGVQRNTEAFF	TGTGCCAGCAGTTCTTGGGGGGTCCAACGTAACACTGAAGCTTTCTTT
TRBJ2-3	-	once	TRBV24-1	CATSGAADTDTQYF	TGTGCCACCAGCGGCGCGGCCGACACAGATACGCAGTATTTT
TRBJ1-5	-	-	TRBV7-2	CASSLVWGAGQPQHF	TGTGCCAGCAGCTTAGTTTGGGGGGCAGGCCAGCCCCAGCATTTT
TRBJ2-2	-	-	TRBV9	CASSVEGLRGINTGELFF	TGTGCCAGCAGCGTAGAAGGGTTGAGGGGGATAAACACCGGGGAGCTGTTTTTT